One and the same sample provided the 5 T cell receptor beta chains below, sequenced in a study of cytomegalovirus exposure and HLA in healthy donors (dated by TCRdb to about 2017). Libraries were constructed by the immunoSEQ multiplex PCR assay. The multiplex PCR relied on a mix of 60 forward primers for TCR Vbeta segments and 13 reverse primers for TCR Jbeta segments. Sourced from immuneACCESS, this table was stored by TCRdb with only in-frame sequences that have V and J called. A share of the clones is absent; for the studies checked, an unresolved V gene accounts for under half, and the remainder has no known explanation. Here the sample has roughly 200,000 clones; 86% occur a single time. Around 0.3% of the sample lies in the top ten. Sequencing used PBMCs. Receptors were obtained from a woman aged 30 to 39 in good health and CMV-seronegative.

This rearrangement joins TRBV6-1 to TRBJ1-5; tentatively, D is TRBD1 (5 bases). The CDR3 runs to 13 residues. Trimming removed 8 bases at V and 7 bases at J, with 15 bases between. The germline gives CDR1 MNHNS, CDR2 SASEGT. The CDR3 sequence is CASLPGLRQPQHF. The CDR3 nucleotides are TGTGCCAGCCTTCCGGGACTACGGCAGCCCCAGCATTTT.

The V and J genes are TRBV6-1 and TRBJ1-1, with TRBD1 as a possible D gene (6 bases). Trimming took off 6 bases at V and 4 bases at J, with 15 bases between the two ends. In germline, CDR1 is MNHNS, CDR2 SASEGT. This CDR3 has 14 residues. The CDR3 loop is CASSPIRGGTEAFF. CDR3 coding DNA: TGTGCCAGCAGCCCCATTCGAGGGGGCACTGAAGCTTTCTTT.

The chain carries TRBV4-1 and TRBJ2-7; a possible D gene is TRBD1 (5 bases). The CDR3 has 15 amino acids. Germline loops: CDR1 MGHRA, CDR2 YSYEKL. Trimming cost V 1 base and J 3 bases, with 13 bases left between them. The CDR3 nucleotides are TGCGCCAGCAGCCAAGGGGGCGGAGTGGGCTACGAGCAGTACTTC. This sequence encodes CASSQGGGVGYEQYF.

The chain employs TRBV27 and TRBJ2-1; 11 nucleotides agree with TRBD2. From germline, CDR1 is MNHEY and CDR2 SMNVEV (reference sequence). The CDR3 totals 15 residues. J was trimmed by 7 bases and V by 3 bases; bases with no gene match: 5. The CDR3 DNA is TGTGCCAGCAGTTTTAGCGGGAGGGTGCTTAATGAGCAGTTCTTC. This codes for CASSFSGRVLNEQFF.

The CDR3 coding sequence is TGTGCCAGCAGTTTATCGGCAGGGGGTAATCTGGAGACCCAGTACTTC. It is translated as CASSLSAGGNLETQYF. The chain uses TRBV28 and TRBJ2-5, with 7 bases fitting TRBD1. J was trimmed by 5 bases and V by 1 base; bases with no gene match: 10. Germline lookup yields CDR1 MDHEN and CDR2 SYDVKM. The CDR3 runs to 16 residues.